Listed below are T cell receptor beta chains from one sample, sequenced in a study of shared clonotypes between healthy human individuals. The data were produced by immunoSEQ multiplex PCR, yet TCRdb's version contains in-frame clones alone and is incomplete. The data hold around 700,000 clones, with 55% to 75% observed a single time. The sample was memory CD4+ T cells sorted from blood. Source of these receptors: a woman aged 30 to 39 in good health. Each CDR3 is given with its conserved first and last residue. The order of the fields is clone size, D gene, V gene, J gene, CDR3 DNA, CDR3 protein. The D gene is left open where the match is weak. Rows may omit the clone size; those that give it use once, few, many or a size class.

>-|TRBD1|TRBV27|TRBJ2-3
TGTGCCAGCACGAGGACAGGGGAGGCAGATACGCAGTATTTT
CASTRTGEADTQYF
>few|TRBD1|TRBV28|TRBJ1-2
TGTGCCAGCAGCACGGGACAGGGGACTATGGGAGGCTACACCTTC
CASSTGQGTMGGYTF
>-|-|TRBV19|TRBJ2-2
TGTGCCAGTAGCCGAAACAGGGCCACCGGGGAGCTGTTTTTT
CASSRNRATGELFF
>-|-|TRBV18|TRBJ2-1
TGTGCCAGCTCACCAGAGGGCCTCTACAATGAGCAGTTCTTC
CASSPEGLYNEQFF
>-|TRBD2|TRBV19|TRBJ2-5
TGTGCCAGTAGATCCGGGACTAGCGGGAGGAGGGAGACCCAGTACTTC
CASRSGTSGRRETQYF
>-|TRBD1|TRBV28|TRBJ1-2
TGTGCCAGCAGATCGGACAGGAATAATAACTATGGCTACACCTTC
CASRSDRNNNYGYTF
>few|TRBD2|TRBV28|TRBJ2-2
TGTGCCAGCAGTTTGGGACTAGCCGCCGGGGAGCTGTTTTTT
CASSLGLAAGELFF
>-|TRBD1|TRBV19|TRBJ1-2
TGTGCCAGTAGTATCAACGGGTGGAGGGGGCCCTATGGCTACACCTTC
CASSINGWRGPYGYTF
>once|-|TRBV4-1|TRBJ2-2
TGCGCCAGCAGCGCCCAGGAATATAGGGGCACCGGGGAGCTGTTTTTT
CASSAQEYRGTGELFF
>once|TRBD1|TRBV5-1|TRBJ2-7
TGCGCCAGCAGCCCGGACAGGCAACTCTCCTACGAGCAGTACTTC
CASSPDRQLSYEQYF
>few|-|TRBV6-6|TRBJ1-4
TGTGCCAGCAGTGACACCGGAGGGAATGAAAAACTGTTTTTT
CASSDTGGNEKLFF
>-|-|TRBV11-2|TRBJ2-1
TGTGCCAGCAGCTTAGGAATAGCAGTTGAGCAGTTCTTC
CASSLGIAVEQFF
>many|TRBD1|TRBV7-9|TRBJ2-7
TGTGCCAGCAGCCTAACGGGGACAGGGGTAGACGAGCAGTACTTC
CASSLTGTGVDEQYF
>many|-|TRBV7-9|TRBJ2-3
TGTGCCAGCAGCTTGGGAGTGACAGATACGCAGTATTTT
CASSLGVTDTQYF